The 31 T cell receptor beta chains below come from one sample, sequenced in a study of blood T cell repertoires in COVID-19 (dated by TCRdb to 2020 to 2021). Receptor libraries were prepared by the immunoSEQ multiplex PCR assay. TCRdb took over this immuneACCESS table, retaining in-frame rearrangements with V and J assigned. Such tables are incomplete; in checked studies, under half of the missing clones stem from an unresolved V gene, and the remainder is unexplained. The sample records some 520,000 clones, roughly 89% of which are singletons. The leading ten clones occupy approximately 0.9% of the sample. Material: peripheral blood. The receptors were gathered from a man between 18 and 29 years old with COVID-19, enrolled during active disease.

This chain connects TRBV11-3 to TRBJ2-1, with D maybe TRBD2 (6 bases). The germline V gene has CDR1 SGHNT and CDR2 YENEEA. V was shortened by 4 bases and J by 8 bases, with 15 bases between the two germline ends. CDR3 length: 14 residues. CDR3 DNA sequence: TGTGCCAGCAGCTACCTAATGGAGGGTTATGAGCAGTTCTTC. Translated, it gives CASSYLMEGYEQFF.

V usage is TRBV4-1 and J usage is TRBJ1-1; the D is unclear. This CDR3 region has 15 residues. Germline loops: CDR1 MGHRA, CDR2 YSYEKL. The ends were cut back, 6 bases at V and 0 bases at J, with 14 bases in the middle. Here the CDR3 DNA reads TGCGCCAGCAGAAAGGGAGCTAACTTGAACACTGAAGCTTTCTTT. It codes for CASRKGANLNTEAFF.

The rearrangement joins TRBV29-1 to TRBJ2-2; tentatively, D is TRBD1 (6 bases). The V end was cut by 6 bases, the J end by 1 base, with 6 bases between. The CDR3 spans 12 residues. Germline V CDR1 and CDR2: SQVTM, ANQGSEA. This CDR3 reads CSVRGNTGELFF. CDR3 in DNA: TGCAGCGTCAGGGGGAACACCGGGGAGCTGTTTTTT.

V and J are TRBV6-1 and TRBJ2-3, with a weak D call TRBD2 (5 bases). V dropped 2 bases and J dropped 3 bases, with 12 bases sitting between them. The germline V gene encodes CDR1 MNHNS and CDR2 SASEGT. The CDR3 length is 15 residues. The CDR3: CASSELDGITDTQYF. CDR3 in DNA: TGTGCCAGCAGTGAATTGGACGGGATTACAGATACGCAGTATTTT.

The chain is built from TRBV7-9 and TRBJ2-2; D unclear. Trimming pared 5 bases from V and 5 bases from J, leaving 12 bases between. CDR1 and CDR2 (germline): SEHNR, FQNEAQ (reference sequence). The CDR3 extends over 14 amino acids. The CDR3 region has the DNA TGTGCCAGCAGCCAGACCGACTTAACCGGGGAGCTGTTTTTT. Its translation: CASSQTDLTGELFF.

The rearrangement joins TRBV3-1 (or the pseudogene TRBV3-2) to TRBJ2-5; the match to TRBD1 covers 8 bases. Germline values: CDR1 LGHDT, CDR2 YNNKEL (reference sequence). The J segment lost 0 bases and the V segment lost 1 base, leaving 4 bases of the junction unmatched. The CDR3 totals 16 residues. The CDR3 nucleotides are TGTGCCAGCAGCCAAGGCAGACAGGGGAACCAAGAGACCCAGTACTTC. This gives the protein CASSQGRQGNQETQYF.

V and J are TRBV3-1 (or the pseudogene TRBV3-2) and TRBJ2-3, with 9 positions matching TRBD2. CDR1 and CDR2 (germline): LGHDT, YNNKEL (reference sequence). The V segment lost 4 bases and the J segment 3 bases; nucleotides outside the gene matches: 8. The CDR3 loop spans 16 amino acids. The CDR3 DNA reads TGTGCCAGCAGCCTTCGCGGGGGGGCCGGGACAGATACGCAGTATTTT. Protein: CASSLRGGAGTDTQYF.

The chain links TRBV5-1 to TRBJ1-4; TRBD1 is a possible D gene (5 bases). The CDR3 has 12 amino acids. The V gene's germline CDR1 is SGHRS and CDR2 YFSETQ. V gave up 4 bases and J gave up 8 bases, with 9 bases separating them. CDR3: CASSREGEKLFF. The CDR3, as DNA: TGCGCCAGCAGCCGGGAGGGGGAAAAACTGTTTTTT.

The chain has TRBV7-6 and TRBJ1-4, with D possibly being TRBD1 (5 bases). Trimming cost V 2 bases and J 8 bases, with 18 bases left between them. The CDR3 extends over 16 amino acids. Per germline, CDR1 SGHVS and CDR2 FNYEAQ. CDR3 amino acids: CASSLNAGPGLEKLFF. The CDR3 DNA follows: TGTGCCAGCAGCTTAAATGCGGGGCCCGGGTTGGAAAAACTGTTTTTT.

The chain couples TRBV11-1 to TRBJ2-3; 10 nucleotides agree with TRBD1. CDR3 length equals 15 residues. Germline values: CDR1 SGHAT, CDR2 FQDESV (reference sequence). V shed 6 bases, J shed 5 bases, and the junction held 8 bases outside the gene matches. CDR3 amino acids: CASSLGQGTGDTQYF. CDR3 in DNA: TGTGCCAGCAGTTTGGGACAGGGGACCGGAGATACGCAGTATTTT.

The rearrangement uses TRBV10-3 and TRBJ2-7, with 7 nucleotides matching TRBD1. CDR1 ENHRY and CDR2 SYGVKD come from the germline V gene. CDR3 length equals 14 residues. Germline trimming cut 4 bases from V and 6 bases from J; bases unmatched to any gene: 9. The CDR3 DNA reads TGTGCCATCAGTGCAGACAGGGTCTTAGGCGAGCAGTACTTC. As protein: CAISADRVLGEQYF.

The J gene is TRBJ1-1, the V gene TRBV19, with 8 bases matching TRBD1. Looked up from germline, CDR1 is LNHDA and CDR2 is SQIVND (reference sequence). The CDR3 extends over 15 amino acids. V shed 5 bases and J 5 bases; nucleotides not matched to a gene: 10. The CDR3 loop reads CASSLANRGWTEAFF. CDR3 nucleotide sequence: TGTGCCAGTAGTCTGGCAAACAGGGGGTGGACTGAAGCTTTCTTT.

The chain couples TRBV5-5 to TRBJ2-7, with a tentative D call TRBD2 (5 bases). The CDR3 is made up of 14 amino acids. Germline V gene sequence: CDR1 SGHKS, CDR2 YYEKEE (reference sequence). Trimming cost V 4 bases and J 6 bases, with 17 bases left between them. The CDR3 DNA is TGTGCCAGCAGCCTGCAAGTCGGGGTAAGCGAGCAGTACTTC. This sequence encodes CASSLQVGVSEQYF.

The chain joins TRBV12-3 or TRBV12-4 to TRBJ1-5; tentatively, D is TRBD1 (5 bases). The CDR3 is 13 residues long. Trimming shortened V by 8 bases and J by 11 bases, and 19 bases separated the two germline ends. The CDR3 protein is CASQRAGRVAQHF. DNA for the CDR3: TGTGCCAGCCAGAGGGCAGGGAGGGTGGCCCAGCATTTT.

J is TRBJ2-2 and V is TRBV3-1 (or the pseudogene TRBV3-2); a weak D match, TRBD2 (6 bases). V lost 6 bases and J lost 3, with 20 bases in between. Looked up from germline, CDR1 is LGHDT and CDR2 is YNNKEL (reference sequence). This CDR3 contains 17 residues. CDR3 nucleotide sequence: TGTGCCAGCAGGCTACATAACGCCGGGACTTACACCGGGGAGCTGTTTTTT. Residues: CASRLHNAGTYTGELFF.

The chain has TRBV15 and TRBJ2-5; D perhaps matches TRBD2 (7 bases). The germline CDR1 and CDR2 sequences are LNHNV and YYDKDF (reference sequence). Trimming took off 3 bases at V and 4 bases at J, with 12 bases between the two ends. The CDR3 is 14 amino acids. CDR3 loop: CATSRGGGRETQYF. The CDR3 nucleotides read TGTGCCACCAGCAGGGGAGGGGGGCGAGAGACCCAGTACTTC.

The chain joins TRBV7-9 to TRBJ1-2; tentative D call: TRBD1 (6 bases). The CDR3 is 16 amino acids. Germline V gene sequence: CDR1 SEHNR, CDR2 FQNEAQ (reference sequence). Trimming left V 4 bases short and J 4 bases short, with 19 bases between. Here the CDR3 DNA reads TGTGCCAGCAGCTCCCTGGACAGAGGAGAAAGCTATGGCTACACCTTC. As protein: CASSSLDRGESYGYTF.

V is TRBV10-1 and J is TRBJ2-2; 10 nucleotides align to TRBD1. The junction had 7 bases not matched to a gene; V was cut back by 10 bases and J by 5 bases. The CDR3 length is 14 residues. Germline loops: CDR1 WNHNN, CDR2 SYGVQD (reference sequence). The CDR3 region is CATQKDRGTGELFF. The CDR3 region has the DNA TGCGCCACCCAAAAGGACAGGGGGACCGGGGAGCTGTTTTTT.

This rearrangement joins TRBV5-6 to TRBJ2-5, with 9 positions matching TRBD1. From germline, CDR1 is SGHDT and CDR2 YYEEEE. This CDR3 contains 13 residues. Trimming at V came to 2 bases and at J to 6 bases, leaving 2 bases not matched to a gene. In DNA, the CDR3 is TGTGCCAGCAGCTTACAGGGGGCTCAGACCCAGTACTTC. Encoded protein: CASSLQGAQTQYF.

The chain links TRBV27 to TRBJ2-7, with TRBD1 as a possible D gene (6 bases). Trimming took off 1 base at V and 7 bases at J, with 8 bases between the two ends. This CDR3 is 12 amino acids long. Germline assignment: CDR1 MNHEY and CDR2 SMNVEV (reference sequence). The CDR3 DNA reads TGTGCCAGCAGTTTATGGGGGCGTGAGCAGTACTTC. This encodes CASSLWGREQYF.

DNA for the CDR3: TGTGCCAGCAGCTTAGTCGACAGGGAGCCCGAGTATGGCTACACCTTC. Translated, it gives CASSLVDREPEYGYTF. The chain combines TRBV7-9 with TRBJ1-2, with TRBD1 matching over 7 bases. In germline, CDR1 is SEHNR, CDR2 FQNEAQ (reference sequence). Trimming cost V 1 base and J 5 bases; bases outside gene matches: 10. The CDR3 has 16 residues.

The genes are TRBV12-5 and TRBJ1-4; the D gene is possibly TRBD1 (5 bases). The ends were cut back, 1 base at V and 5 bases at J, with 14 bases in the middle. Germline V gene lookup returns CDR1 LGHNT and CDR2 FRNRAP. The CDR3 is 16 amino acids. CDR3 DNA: TGTGCTAGTGGTTTGGGCAGGGCCGCCGTAAATGAAAAACTGTTTTTT. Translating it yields CASGLGRAAVNEKLFF.

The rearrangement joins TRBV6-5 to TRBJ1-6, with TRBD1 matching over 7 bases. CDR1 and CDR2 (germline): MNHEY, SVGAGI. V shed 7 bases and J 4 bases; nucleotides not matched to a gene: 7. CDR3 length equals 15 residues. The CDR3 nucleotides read TGTGCCAGCAAAAAAGAGACAGGGTATAATTCACCCCTCCACTTT. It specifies CASKKETGYNSPLHF.

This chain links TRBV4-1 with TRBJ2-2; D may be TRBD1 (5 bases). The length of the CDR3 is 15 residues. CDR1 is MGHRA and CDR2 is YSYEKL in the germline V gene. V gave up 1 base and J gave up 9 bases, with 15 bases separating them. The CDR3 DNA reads TGCGCCAGCAGCCAAGTTCTTCAGGGAACGTGGGAGCTGTTTTTT. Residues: CASSQVLQGTWELFF.

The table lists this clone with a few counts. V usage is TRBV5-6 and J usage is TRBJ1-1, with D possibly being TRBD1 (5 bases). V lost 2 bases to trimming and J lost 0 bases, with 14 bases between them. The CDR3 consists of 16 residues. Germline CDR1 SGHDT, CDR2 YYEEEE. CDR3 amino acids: CASSFAPGAMNTEAFF. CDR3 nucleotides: TGTGCCAGCAGCTTTGCCCCTGGGGCCATGAACACTGAAGCTTTCTTT. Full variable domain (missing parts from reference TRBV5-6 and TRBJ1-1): DAGVTQSPTHLIKTRGQQVTLRCSPKSGHDTVSWYQQALGQGPQFIFQYYEEEERQRGNFPDRFSGHQFPNYSSELNVNALLLGDSALYLCASSFAPGAMNTEAFFGQGTRLTVV.

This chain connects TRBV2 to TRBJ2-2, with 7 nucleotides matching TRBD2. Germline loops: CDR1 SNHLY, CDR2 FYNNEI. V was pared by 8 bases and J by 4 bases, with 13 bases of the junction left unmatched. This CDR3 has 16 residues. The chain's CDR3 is CASALGGAGRTGELFF. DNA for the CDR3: TGTGCCAGCGCCCTCGGGGGAGCGGGACGCACCGGGGAGCTGTTTTTT.

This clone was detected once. CDR3 DNA sequence: TGCGCCAGCACCCGACTAGCGGGAGGGGAGACCCAGTACTTC. This codes for CASTRLAGGETQYF. The rearrangement joins TRBV5-1 to TRBJ2-5; 14 bases are shared with TRBD2. CDR3 size: 14 residues. The J segment lost 5 bases and the V segment lost 6 bases, leaving 3 bases of the junction unmatched. The germline V gene has CDR1 SGHRS and CDR2 YFSETQ.

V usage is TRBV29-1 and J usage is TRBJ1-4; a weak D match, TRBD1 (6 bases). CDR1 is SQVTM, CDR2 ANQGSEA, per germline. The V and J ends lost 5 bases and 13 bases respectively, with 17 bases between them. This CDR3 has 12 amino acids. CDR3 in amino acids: CSVRWGHNSLFF. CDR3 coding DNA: TGCAGCGTTAGGTGGGGACACAACTCACTGTTTTTT.

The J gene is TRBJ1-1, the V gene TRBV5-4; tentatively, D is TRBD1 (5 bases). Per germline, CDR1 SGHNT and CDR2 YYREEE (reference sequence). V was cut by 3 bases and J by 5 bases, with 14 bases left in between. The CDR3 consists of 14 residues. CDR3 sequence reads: CASSWTSGFTEAFF. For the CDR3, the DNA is TGTGCCAGCAGCTGGACCTCAGGGTTTACTGAAGCTTTCTTT.

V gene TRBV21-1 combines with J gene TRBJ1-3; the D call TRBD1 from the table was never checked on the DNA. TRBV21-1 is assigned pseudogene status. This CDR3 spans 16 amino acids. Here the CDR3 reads CAISGSRGYSGNTIYF. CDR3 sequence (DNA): TGTGCCATTTCTGGCTCCAGGGGGTACTCTGGAAACACCATATATTTT.

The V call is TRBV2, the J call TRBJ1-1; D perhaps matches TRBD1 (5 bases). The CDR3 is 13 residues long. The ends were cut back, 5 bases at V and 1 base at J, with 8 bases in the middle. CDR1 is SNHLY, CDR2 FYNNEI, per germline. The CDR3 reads CASSFDRNTEAFF. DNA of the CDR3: TGTGCCAGCAGTTTCGACAGGAACACTGAAGCTTTCTTT.